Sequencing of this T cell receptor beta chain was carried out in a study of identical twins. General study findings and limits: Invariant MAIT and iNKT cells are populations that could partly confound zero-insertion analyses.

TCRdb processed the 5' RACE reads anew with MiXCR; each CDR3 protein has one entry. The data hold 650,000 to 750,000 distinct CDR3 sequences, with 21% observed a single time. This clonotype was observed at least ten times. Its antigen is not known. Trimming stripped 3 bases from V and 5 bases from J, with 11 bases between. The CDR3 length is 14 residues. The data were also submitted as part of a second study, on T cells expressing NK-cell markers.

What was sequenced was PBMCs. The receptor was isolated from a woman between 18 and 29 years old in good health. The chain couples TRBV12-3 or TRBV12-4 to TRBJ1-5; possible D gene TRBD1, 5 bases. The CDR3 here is CASSLGGIDQPQHF. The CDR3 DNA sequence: TGTGCCAGCAGTTTGGGGGGGATCGATCAGCCCCAGCATTTT.